Listed here are 3 T cell receptor beta chains from one sample, sequenced in a study of blood T cells in healthy people across ages (dated by TCRdb to between 2015 and 2017). The library was built by means of 5' RACE. A second roughly 6 to 11 cycle PCR used a sample-barcoded 5' primer and a J-beta primer mix. TCRdb trimmed the raw reads at Q25, called clones with MiXCR and kept productive beta chains. Each entry is one CDR3 protein sequence, shown with its most common DNA and genes. The sample yields 1.5 million to 2 million distinct CDR3 sequences; around 40% were counted once. 23% of the sample is in the top ten clones. Sequenced sample: blood. These receptors were taken from a human donor in good health.

The chain has TRBV27 and TRBJ1-2; a possible D gene is TRBD1 (5 bases). Germline CDR1 MNHEY, CDR2 SMNVEV (reference sequence). V shed 6 bases and J shed 6 bases, with 23 bases lying between them. The CDR3 totals 16 residues. The CDR3 is CASSPTGWGSPHGYTF. DNA for the CDR3: TGTGCCAGCAGCCCAACCGGCTGGGGCAGCCCACATGGCTACACCTTC.

V usage is TRBV28 and J usage is TRBJ2-7; TRBD1 is a possible D gene (6 bases). V shed 5 bases and J shed 4 bases, with 18 bases lying between them. Germline-derived CDR1 and CDR2 are MDHEN and SYDVKM. The CDR3 spans 15 residues. The CDR3 sequence is CASSSLSGAVYEQYF. The CDR3, as DNA: TGTGCCAGCAGTAGTCTCTCAGGGGCGGTATACGAGCAGTACTTC.

This clonotype was counted between two and nine times. The CDR3 region has the DNA TGTGCCAGCAGTCACGAAGCGAGCACAGATACGCAGTATTTT. Its translation is CASSHEASTDTQYF. The chain couples TRBV12-3 or TRBV12-4 to TRBJ2-3; D is unresolved. V dropped 5 bases and J dropped 0 bases, with 9 bases sitting between them. The CDR3 has 14 amino acids.